The 29 T cell receptor beta chains below all came from one sample that was sequenced in a study of blood T cells in healthy people across ages. Sample-barcoded 5' priming and a J-beta primer mix drove a second PCR of roughly 6 to 12 cycles. TCRdb re-analysed the 5' RACE reads in MiXCR, keeping a single row per CDR3 protein. The sample consists of about a million distinct CDR3 sequences, roughly 52% of them appearing once. Source material: blood. These TCRs come from a man aged 25 to 40 in good health.

The chain links TRBV3-1 to TRBJ2-4, with 7 bases lining up with TRBD1. Losses at the gene ends were 3 bases for V and 1 base for J; bases not matched to a gene: 12. Looked up from germline, CDR1 is LGHDT and CDR2 is YNNKEL (reference sequence). The length of the CDR3 is 18 residues. CDR3 loop: CASSQWGAGGSAKNIQYF. CDR3 bases: TGTGCCAGCAGCCAGTGGGGTGCAGGGGGATCGGCCAAAAACATTCAGTACTTC.

The CDR3: CASSQDPSSDTQYF. Here the CDR3 DNA reads TGCGCCAGCAGCCAAGACCCTAGCTCAGATACGCAGTATTTT. The V gene is TRBV4-3, the J gene TRBJ2-3, with D perhaps TRBD2 (5 bases). The V end was cut by 0 bases, the J end by 4 bases, with 8 bases between. The CDR3 spans 14 residues. Germline V gives CDR1 LGHNA, CDR2 YSLEER.

J is TRBJ2-2 and V is TRBV11-1; TRBD1 aligns across 7 bases. Germline-derived CDR1 and CDR2 are SGHAT and FQDESV (reference sequence). This CDR3 spans 15 amino acids. J was trimmed by 4 bases and V by 3 bases; bases with no gene match: 5. The CDR3 sequence is CASSFGKGATGELFF. In DNA, the CDR3 is TGTGCCAGCAGCTTTGGAAAGGGGGCCACCGGGGAGCTGTTTTTT.

In this sample, this clonotype turned up a few times. The rearrangement uses TRBV2 and TRBJ2-1; a possible D gene is TRBD2 (5 bases). Looked up from germline, CDR1 is SNHLY and CDR2 is FYNNEI. Trimming cost V 2 bases and J 12 bases, with 11 bases left between them. CDR3 length: 12 amino acids. The CDR3 DNA follows: TGTGCCAGCAGTGAAAGGGAGATAGGGCAGTTCTTC. Encoded protein: CASSEREIGQFF. Variable domain in full (rest from reference TRBV2 and TRBJ2-1): EPEVTQTPSHQVTQMGQEVILRCVPISNHLYFYWYRQILGQKVEFLVSFYNNEISEKSEIFDDQFSVERPDGSNFTLKIRSTKLEDSAMYFCASSEREIGQFFGPGTRLTVL.

The chain has TRBV20-1 and TRBJ1-1, with 7 bases lining up with TRBD1. The germline V gene encodes CDR1 DFQATT and CDR2 SNEGSKA (reference sequence). The CDR3 sequence is 15 residues long. V shed 5 bases, J shed 1 base, and the junction held 10 bases outside the gene matches. The CDR3: CSALPLGQQNTEAFF. CDR3 bases: TGCAGTGCTTTGCCCCTGGGACAGCAGAACACTGAAGCTTTCTTT.

This clonotype has only a few counts. The V and J genes are TRBV3-1 and TRBJ1-6; tentatively, D is TRBD1 (5 bases). V was pared by 6 bases and J by 11 bases, with 14 bases between. The germline V gene encodes CDR1 LGHDT and CDR2 YNNKEL (reference sequence). The CDR3 runs 13 residues. The CDR3 here is CASRPVRGPPLHF. DNA for the CDR3: TGTGCCAGCAGACCCGTAAGGGGTCCACCCCTCCACTTT.

The sample holds one count of this clonotype. This sequence joins TRBV30 and TRBJ1-2; no clear D gene. Per the germline V gene, CDR1 is GTSNPN and CDR2 is SVGIG (reference sequence). This CDR3 comprises 12 residues. V was shortened by 3 bases and J by 4 bases, with 9 bases between the two germline ends. This CDR3 is CAWSRDGYGYTF. Here the CDR3 DNA reads TGTGCCTGGAGCCGGGATGGCTATGGCTACACCTTC.

V is TRBV7-2 and J is TRBJ2-3; 12 bases align to TRBD2. The germline CDR1 and CDR2 sequences are SGHTA and FQGNSA. The V gene end was trimmed by 1 base and the J gene end by 5 bases; junction bases not matched to a gene: 7. The CDR3 is 17 residues long. This chain's CDR3 is CASSLVASGGAGDTQYF. The CDR3 DNA follows: TGTGCCAGCAGCTTAGTGGCTAGCGGGGGGGCAGGAGATACGCAGTATTTT. The full variable domain, in which reference TRBV7-2 and TRBJ2-3 provide the parts outside the CDR3, is GAGVSQSPSNKVTEKGKDVELRCDPISGHTALYWYRQSLGQGLEFLIYFQGNSAPDKSGLPSDRFSAERTGGSVSTLTIQRTQQEDSAVYLCASSLVASGGAGDTQYFGPGTRLTVL.

The V call is TRBV11-2, the J call TRBJ2-5, with no clear D. V was trimmed by 4 bases and J by 3 bases, leaving 9 bases between them. This CDR3 comprises 13 residues. Germline CDR1 is SGHAT and CDR2 is FQNNGV. The CDR3 spells CASSSDLKETQYF. In DNA form, the CDR3 reads TGTGCCAGCAGCTCCGACTTGAAAGAGACCCAGTACTTC.

This clonotype was counted between two and nine times. The genes are TRBV2 and TRBJ2-4, with TRBD2 matching over 7 bases. The DNA end is more similar to TRBJ2-7, so the J call may be wrong. The CDR3 loop spans 11 amino acids. Germline lookup yields CDR1 SNHLY and CDR2 FYNNEI. This CDR3 is CASRAGNEQYF. The CDR3 DNA follows: TGTGCCAGCAGAGCGGGGAACGAGCAGTACTTC.

This clonotype was observed a handful of times. The chain links TRBV4-1 to TRBJ1-1; D not resolved. There are 13 residues in the CDR3. Germline V gene lookup returns CDR1 MGHRA and CDR2 YSYEKL. With 3 bases removed from V and 4 bases from J, the gap between germline ends came to 9 bases. CDR3 residues: CASSHRGGTEAFF. CDR3 sequence (DNA): TGCGCCAGCAGCCATCGGGGAGGCACTGAAGCTTTCTTT.

The rearrangement uses TRBV6-1 and TRBJ1-6; 7 bases map to TRBD1. Germline loops: CDR1 MNHNS, CDR2 SASEGT. This CDR3 region has 16 residues. The ends lost 2 bases at V and 2 bases at J; junction bases unmatched: 3. The CDR3 is CASSEFGQAYNSPLHF. The DNA of the CDR3 is TGTGCCAGCAGTGAATTCGGACAGGCCTATAATTCACCCCTCCACTTT.

In its sample, this clonotype was seen many times. The gene calls are TRBV6-4 and TRBJ2-2, with D possibly TRBD1 on 7 matching bases. Trimming shortened V by 4 bases and J by 4 bases, and 10 bases separated the two germline ends. The CDR3 loop spans 14 amino acids. Per the germline V gene, CDR1 is MRHNA and CDR2 is SNTAGT. The chain's CDR3 is CASSGGDSTGELFF. DNA of the CDR3: TGTGCCAGCAGTGGCGGGGACAGCACCGGGGAGCTGTTTTTT.

The V gene is TRBV6-6, the J gene TRBJ2-7; 8 bases are shared with TRBD1. Germline loops: CDR1 MNHNY, CDR2 SVGAGI (reference sequence). Unmatched junction bases numbered 2, after V lost 1 base and J lost 3 bases. The CDR3 extends over 14 amino acids. The CDR3 DNA reads as TGTGCCAGCAGTTACTACGGACAGGGCTACGAGCAGTACTTC. It encodes CASSYYGQGYEQYF.

The V and J genes are TRBV27 and TRBJ1-1; D unresolved. The germline gives CDR1 MNHEY, CDR2 SMNVEV (reference sequence). The CDR3 loop spans 15 amino acids. V lost 6 bases and J 3 bases, leaving 17 bases between the germline ends. In nucleotides, the CDR3 is TGTGCCAGCAGCCTCTCCCCGGGCCAGTACACTGAAGCTTTCTTT. Its protein product is CASSLSPGQYTEAFF.

V is TRBV11-3 and J is TRBJ1-2; 7 nucleotides line up with TRBD1. V was pared by 2 bases and J by 4 bases, with 10 bases of the junction left unmatched. Germline V gene data show CDR1 as SGHNT and CDR2 as YENEEA. This CDR3 has 16 residues. CDR3 sequence: CASSLSSGTARYGYTF. CDR3 in DNA: TGTGCCAGCAGCTTATCATCCGGGACAGCGCGCTATGGCTACACCTTC.

J is TRBJ2-5 and V is TRBV4-3, with 12 bases matching TRBD2. TRBJ2-7 explains the end of the DNA better; the J call may be wrong. The CDR3 contains 16 residues. Germline CDR1 is LGHNA and CDR2 is YSLEER. The CDR3 DNA reads as TGCGCCAGCATTCCGACTAGCGGGGGTGTTTACGGCGAGCAGTACTTC. Protein: CASIPTSGGVYGEQYF.

The chain is built from TRBV20-1 and TRBJ2-4; perhaps TRBD2 as D (6 bases). Deletions cut 5 bases from V and 0 bases from J, with 14 bases between. CDR3 length: 15 residues. The germline CDR1 and CDR2 sequences are DFQATT and SNEGSKA (reference sequence). The CDR3 DNA reads as TGCAGTGCTGGCCCTGGGACTGGAGCCAAAAACATTCAGTACTTC. The encoded protein is CSAGPGTGAKNIQYF.

The chain's CDR3 is CASSQEDRLGQPQHF. The CDR3, as DNA: TGCGCCAGCAGCCAAGAAGACCGCCTCGGCCAGCCCCAGCATTTT. The chain combines TRBV4-1 with TRBJ1-5, with D hard to call. The CDR3 contains 15 residues. V lost 0 bases, J lost 7 bases, and 13 bases lay in between. Per germline, CDR1 MGHRA and CDR2 YSYEKL.

In this sample, this clonotype turned up a few times. The V and J genes are TRBV7-2 and TRBJ2-1; maybe TRBD2 (6 bases). V lost 5 bases and J 7 bases, leaving 21 bases between the germline ends. This CDR3 is 16 amino acids long. Germline CDR1 reads SGHTA; CDR2 reads FQGNSA. This CDR3 reads CASSIRRGLKGNEQFF. For the CDR3, the DNA is TGTGCCAGCAGCATCCGGAGGGGACTCAAAGGGAATGAGCAGTTCTTC.

The sample holds many counts of this clonotype. The J gene is TRBJ2-7, the V gene TRBV12-3 or TRBV12-4; perhaps TRBD2 as D (6 bases). This CDR3 spans 15 amino acids. V lost 5 bases and J 5 bases, leaving 19 bases between the germline ends. The DNA of the CDR3 is TGTGCCAGCAGTCCTCGGACTACTGTTGGGCACGAGCAGTACTTC. It translates to CASSPRTTVGHEQYF.

The chain is built from TRBV15 and TRBJ1-1, with D maybe TRBD1 (6 bases). There are 14 residues in the CDR3. Between the trimmed V and J ends, which lost 0 bases and 7 bases, there was a span of 12 bases. The germline gives CDR1 LNHNV, CDR2 YYDKDF (reference sequence). The CDR3 region is CATSRDRTGHEAFF. The DNA for the CDR3 is TGTGCCACCAGCAGAGATCGAACAGGGCATGAAGCTTTCTTT.

The chain links TRBV6-1 to TRBJ2-3; unclear D gene. This CDR3 region has 13 residues. Germline loops: CDR1 MNHNS, CDR2 SASEGT. Between the trimmed V and J ends, which lost 11 bases and 0 bases, there was a span of 12 bases. CDR3 in amino acids: CAGSFTSTDTQYF. In DNA, the CDR3 is TGTGCCGGCTCTTTCACTAGCACAGATACGCAGTATTTT.

In DNA form, the CDR3 reads TGTGCCAGCGCCAGGGATAACTATGGCTACACCTTC. It encodes CASARDNYGYTF. This chain links TRBV7-2 with TRBJ1-2; TRBD1 is a possible D gene (5 bases). V lost 8 bases to trimming and J lost 1 base, with 8 bases between them. In germline, CDR1 is SGHTA, CDR2 FQGNSA. This CDR3 has 12 residues.

The CDR3, as DNA: TGTGCCAGCAGGGGTGGGGTTCGGGCAGATACGCAGTATTTT. Its translation is CASRGGVRADTQYF. The rearrangement uses TRBV2 and TRBJ2-3; D is uncertain. CDR3 length: 14 residues. Germline values: CDR1 SNHLY, CDR2 FYNNEI. V dropped 6 bases and J dropped 4 bases, with 14 bases sitting between them.

This clonotype was recorded at least ten times. The chain is built from TRBV11-3 and TRBJ2-2, with TRBD1 identical over 10 bases. The germline V gene encodes CDR1 SGHNT and CDR2 YENEEA. With V trimmed by 0 bases and J by 6 bases, 1 base remained unmatched. The CDR3 runs 15 residues. The CDR3 DNA sequence: TGTGCCAGCAGCTTAGATGGACAGGGGGCCGGGGAGCTGTTTTTT. Translating gives CASSLDGQGAGELFF.

V gene TRBV28 combines with J gene TRBJ2-7; tentative D call: TRBD1 (6 bases). The V gene lost 5 bases and the J gene lost 3 bases, with 14 bases spanning the gap. Germline V lookup: CDR1 MDHEN, CDR2 SYDVKM. The CDR3 loop spans 14 amino acids. The CDR3 bases are TGTGCCAGCAGTACAACAGGGAACGGCTACGAGCAGTACTTC. Encoded protein: CASSTTGNGYEQYF.

V is TRBV7-2 and J is TRBJ2-1; TRBD1 agrees at 8 bases. The tail of the sequence fits TRBJ2-7 better, so the J call may be wrong. Germline loops: CDR1 SGHTA, CDR2 FQGNSA. The CDR3 is made up of 16 amino acids. CDR3 residues: CASSSRGLSSYNEQYF. DNA for the CDR3: TGTGCCAGCAGCTCCAGGGGGCTTAGCTCCTACAATGAGCAGTACTTC.

With regard to this clonotype: One junction end does not reproduce the germline sequence, and a read error may be involved. V and J are TRBV20-1 and TRBJ2-7, with 7 bases fitting TRBD1. The CDR3 has 14 amino acids. The germline CDR1 and CDR2 sequences are DFQATT and SNEGSKA (reference sequence). CDR3 sequence: CSASRQGVSDEQYF. The CDR3 DNA follows: TGCAGTGCTAGTCGGCAGGGGGTCTCCGACGAGCAGTACTTC.